This entry lists 10 T cell receptor beta chains sequenced from one sample in a study of blood T cells in healthy people across ages. Combining a sample-barcoded 5' primer with a J-beta primer mix, a second PCR ran for 7 to 11 cycles. TCRdb reprocessed the 5' RACE reads via MiXCR and lists one record per CDR3 protein. The sample records roughly 2 million distinct CDR3 sequences, about 50% being singletons. Specimen: blood. Source of these receptors: a woman aged 40 to 50 in good health.

V gene TRBV7-3 combines with J gene TRBJ2-7; D may be TRBD2 (5 bases). Trimming took off 1 base at V and 3 bases at J, with 10 bases between the two ends. This CDR3 is 14 amino acids long. Germline V gene sequence: CDR1 SGHTA, CDR2 FQGTGA. CDR3 nucleotides: TGTGCCAGCAGCTTAATAGACTATAACTACGAGCAGTACTTC. Protein: CASSLIDYNYEQYF.

The chain is built from TRBV6-5 and TRBJ2-7; 8 bases align to TRBD2. Germline lookup yields CDR1 MNHEY and CDR2 SVGAGI. The CDR3 covers 11 residues. With V trimmed by 5 bases and J by 10 bases, 4 bases remained unmatched. DNA of the CDR3: TGTGCCAGCAGTAATAGCGGGATTCAGTACTTC. Its translation: CASSNSGIQYF.

The V gene is TRBV6-2 or TRBV6-3, the J gene TRBJ2-1; D may be TRBD2 (6 bases). Trimming pared 8 bases from V and 10 bases from J, leaving 15 bases between. CDR3 size: 12 residues. The germline V gene encodes CDR1 MNHEY and CDR2 SVGEGT. The CDR3 sequence: CASSPARGEQFF. CDR3 in DNA: TGTGCCAGCTCACCCGCTCGGGGGGAGCAGTTCTTC.

This chain connects TRBV5-8 to TRBJ2-7, with D possibly TRBD2 on 5 matching bases. Germline V CDR1 and CDR2: SGHTS, YDEGEE. Trimming took off 4 bases at V and 2 bases at J, with 22 bases between the two ends. The CDR3 is made up of 17 amino acids. The CDR3 here is CASSADDPGLGTYEQYF. CDR3 coding DNA: TGTGCCAGCAGCGCAGACGACCCGGGGTTGGGTACCTACGAGCAGTACTTC.

This clonotype has more than one count but fewer than ten. The chain combines TRBV25-1 with TRBJ2-3, with 9 bases fitting TRBD2. The germline CDR1 and CDR2 sequences are MGHDK and SYGVNS. After removal of 5 bases from V and 0 bases from J, the junction contained 15 bases not matched to a gene. The CDR3 is 19 amino acids. This chain's CDR3 is CASSHSGGAREKSTDTQYF. CDR3 bases: TGTGCCAGCAGTCATAGCGGGGGAGCCAGGGAAAAGAGCACAGATACGCAGTATTTT. Combining the CDR3 with reference TRBV25-1 and TRBJ2-3 gives the whole variable domain EADIYQTPRYLVIGTGKKITLECSQTMGHDKMYWYQQDPGMELHLIHYSYGVNSTEKGDLSSESTVSRIRTEHFPLTLESARPSHTSQYLCASSHSGGAREKSTDTQYFGPGTRLTVL.

The chain couples TRBV2 to TRBJ1-1; D remains ambiguous. V lost 5 bases to trimming and J lost 7 bases, with 17 bases between them. The germline gives CDR1 SNHLY, CDR2 FYNNEI. CDR3 length: 14 amino acids. The CDR3 here is CASSPYRGEVEAFF. DNA for the CDR3: TGTGCCAGCAGTCCTTACCGGGGAGAAGTTGAAGCTTTCTTT.

The V call is TRBV4-3, the J call TRBJ2-1, with 8 bases that match TRBD1. After removal of 1 base from V and 6 bases from J, the junction contained 5 bases not matched to a gene. This CDR3 region has 15 residues. Germline V gene lookup returns CDR1 LGHNA and CDR2 YSLEER. CDR3: CASSQGWTGTNEQFF. DNA of the CDR3: TGCGCCAGCAGCCAAGGTTGGACAGGGACCAATGAGCAGTTCTTC.

The chain couples TRBV7-2 to TRBJ2-5, with 8 nucleotides matching TRBD2. Trimming cost V 5 bases and J 11 bases; bases outside gene matches: 16. CDR1 and CDR2 from the germline V gene are SGHTA and FQGNSA. The CDR3 covers 15 residues. CDR3 sequence reads: CASSPPGTRHQEQYF. CDR3 nucleotide sequence: TGTGCCAGCAGCCCCCCGGGGACTAGACATCAAGAGCAGTACTTC.

The genes are TRBV6-2 or TRBV6-3 and TRBJ2-3; the match to TRBD1 covers 9 bases. In germline, CDR1 is MNHEY, CDR2 SVGEGT. The junction had 6 bases not matched to a gene; V was cut back by 2 bases and J by 3 bases. The CDR3 loop spans 16 amino acids. In DNA, the CDR3 is TGTGCCAGCAGTTACGACAGGGGGGTAGCGACAGATACGCAGTATTTT. Protein sequence: CASSYDRGVATDTQYF.

The chain has TRBV12-3 or TRBV12-4 and TRBJ2-3, with 7 bases fitting TRBD2. The CDR3 consists of 13 residues. The V gene end was trimmed by 5 bases and the J gene end by 7 bases; junction bases not matched to a gene: 6. CDR3 region: CASSALAEYTQYF. In DNA form, the CDR3 reads TGTGCCAGCAGTGCCCTAGCGGAGTATACGCAGTATTTT.